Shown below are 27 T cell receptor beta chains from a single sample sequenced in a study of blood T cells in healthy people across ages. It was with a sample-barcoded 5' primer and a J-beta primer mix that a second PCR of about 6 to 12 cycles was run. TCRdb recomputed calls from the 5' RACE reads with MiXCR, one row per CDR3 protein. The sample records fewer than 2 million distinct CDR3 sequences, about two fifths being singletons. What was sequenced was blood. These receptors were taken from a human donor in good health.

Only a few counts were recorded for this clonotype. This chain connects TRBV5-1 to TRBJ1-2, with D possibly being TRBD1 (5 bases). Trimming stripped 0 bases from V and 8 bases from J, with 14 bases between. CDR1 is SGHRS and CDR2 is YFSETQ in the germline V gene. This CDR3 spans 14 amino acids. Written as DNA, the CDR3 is TGCGCCAGCAGCTTGGATTCAGGGAATCGCGGCTACACCTTC. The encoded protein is CASSLDSGNRGYTF.

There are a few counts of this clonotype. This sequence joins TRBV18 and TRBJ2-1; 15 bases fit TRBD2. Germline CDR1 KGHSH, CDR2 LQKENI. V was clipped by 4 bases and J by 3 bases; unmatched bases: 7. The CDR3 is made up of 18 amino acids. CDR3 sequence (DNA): TGTGCCAGCTCACGCGGGACTAGCGGGGGGCAGAGCTACAATGAGCAGTTCTTC. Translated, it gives CASSRGTSGGQSYNEQFF.

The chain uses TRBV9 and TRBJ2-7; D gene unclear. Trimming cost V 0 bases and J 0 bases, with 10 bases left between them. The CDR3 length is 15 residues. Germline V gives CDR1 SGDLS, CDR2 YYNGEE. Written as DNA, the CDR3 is TGTGCCAGCAGCGTAGGGACCGACCCCTCCTACGAGCAGTACTTC. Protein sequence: CASSVGTDPSYEQYF.

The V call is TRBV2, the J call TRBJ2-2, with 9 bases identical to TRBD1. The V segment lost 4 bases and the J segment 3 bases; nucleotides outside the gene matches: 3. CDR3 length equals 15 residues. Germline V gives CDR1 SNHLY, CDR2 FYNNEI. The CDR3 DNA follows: TGTGCCAGCAGTGGGGACAGGGCGGACACCGGGGAGCTGTTTTTT. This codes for CASSGDRADTGELFF.

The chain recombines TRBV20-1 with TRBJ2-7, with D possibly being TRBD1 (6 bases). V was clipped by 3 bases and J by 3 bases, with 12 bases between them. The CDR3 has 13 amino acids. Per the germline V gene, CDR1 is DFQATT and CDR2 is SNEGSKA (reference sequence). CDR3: CSASPGASYEQYF. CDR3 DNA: TGCAGTGCTAGTCCAGGGGCAAGCTACGAGCAGTACTTC.

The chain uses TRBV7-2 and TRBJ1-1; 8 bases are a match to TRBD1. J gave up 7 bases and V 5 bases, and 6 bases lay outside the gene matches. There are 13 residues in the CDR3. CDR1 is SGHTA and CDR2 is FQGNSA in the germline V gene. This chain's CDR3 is CASSNQGASEAFF. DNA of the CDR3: TGTGCCAGCAGCAACCAGGGGGCAAGTGAAGCTTTCTTT.

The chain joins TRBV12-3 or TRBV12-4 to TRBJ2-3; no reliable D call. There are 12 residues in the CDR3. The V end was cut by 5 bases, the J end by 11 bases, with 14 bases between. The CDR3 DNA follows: TGTGCCAGCAGTCCTAGGGCAGGTATGCAGTATTTT. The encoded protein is CASSPRAGMQYF.

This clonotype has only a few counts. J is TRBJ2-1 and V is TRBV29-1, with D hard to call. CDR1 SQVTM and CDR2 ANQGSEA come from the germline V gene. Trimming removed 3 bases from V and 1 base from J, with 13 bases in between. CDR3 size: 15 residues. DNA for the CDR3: TGCAGCGTTGAGTATAGGGCGGATTCCTACAATGAGCAGTTCTTC. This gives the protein CSVEYRADSYNEQFF.

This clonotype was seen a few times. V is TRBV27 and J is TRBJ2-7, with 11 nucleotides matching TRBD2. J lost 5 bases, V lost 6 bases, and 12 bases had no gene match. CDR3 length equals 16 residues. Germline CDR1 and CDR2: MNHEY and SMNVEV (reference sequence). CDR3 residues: CASRPPYGTSGNEQYF. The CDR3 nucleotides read TGTGCCAGCAGACCCCCCTACGGGACTAGCGGAAACGAGCAGTACTTC.

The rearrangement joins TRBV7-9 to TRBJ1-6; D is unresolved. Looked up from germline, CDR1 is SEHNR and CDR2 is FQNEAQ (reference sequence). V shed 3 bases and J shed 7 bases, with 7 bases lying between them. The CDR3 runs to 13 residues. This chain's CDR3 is CASSFTQNSPLHF. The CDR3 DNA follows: TGTGCCAGCAGCTTCACACAGAATTCACCCCTCCACTTT.

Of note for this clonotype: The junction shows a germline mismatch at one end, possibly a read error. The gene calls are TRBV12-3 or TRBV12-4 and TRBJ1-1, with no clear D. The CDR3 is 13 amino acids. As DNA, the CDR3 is TGTGCCAGCGGGTGGACTATGAACGCTGAAGCTTTCTTT. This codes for CASGWTMNAEAFF.

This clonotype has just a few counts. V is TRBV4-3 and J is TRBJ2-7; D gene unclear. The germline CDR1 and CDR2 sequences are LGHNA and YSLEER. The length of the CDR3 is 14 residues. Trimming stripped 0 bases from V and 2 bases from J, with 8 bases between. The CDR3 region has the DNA TGCGCCAGCAGCCAAGAAATTATCCCCTACGAGCAGTACTTC. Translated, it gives CASSQEIIPYEQYF.

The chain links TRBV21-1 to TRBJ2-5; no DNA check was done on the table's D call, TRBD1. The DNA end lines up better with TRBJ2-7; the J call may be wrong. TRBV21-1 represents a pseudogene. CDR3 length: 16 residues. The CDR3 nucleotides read TGTGCCAGCAGCCAACCGCCCCCAGGGGAAAACTACGAGCAGTACTTC. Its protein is CASSQPPPGENYEQYF.

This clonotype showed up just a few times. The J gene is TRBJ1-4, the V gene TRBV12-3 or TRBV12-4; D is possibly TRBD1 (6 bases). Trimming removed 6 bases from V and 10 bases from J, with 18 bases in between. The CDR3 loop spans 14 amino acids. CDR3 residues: CASSATGKVGKLFF. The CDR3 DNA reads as TGTGCCAGCAGCGCCACAGGGAAGGTCGGAAAACTGTTTTTT.

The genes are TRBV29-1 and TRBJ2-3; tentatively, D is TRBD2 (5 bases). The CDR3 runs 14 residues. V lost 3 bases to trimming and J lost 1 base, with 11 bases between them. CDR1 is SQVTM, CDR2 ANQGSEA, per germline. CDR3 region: CSVDQLAGTDTQYF. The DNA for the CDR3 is TGCAGCGTTGACCAGCTAGCCGGCACAGATACGCAGTATTTT.

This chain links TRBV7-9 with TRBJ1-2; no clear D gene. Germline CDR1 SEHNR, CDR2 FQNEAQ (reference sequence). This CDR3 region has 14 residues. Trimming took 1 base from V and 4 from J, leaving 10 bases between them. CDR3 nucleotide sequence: TGTGCCAGCAGCTTAGGTCCTGCGTCCTATGGCTACACCTTC. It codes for CASSLGPASYGYTF.

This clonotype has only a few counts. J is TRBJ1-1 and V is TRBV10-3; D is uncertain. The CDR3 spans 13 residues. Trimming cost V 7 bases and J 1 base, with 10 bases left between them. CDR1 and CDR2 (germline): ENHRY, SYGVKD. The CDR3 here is CAITPERNTEAFF. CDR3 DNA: TGTGCCATCACTCCTGAAAGGAACACTGAAGCTTTCTTT.

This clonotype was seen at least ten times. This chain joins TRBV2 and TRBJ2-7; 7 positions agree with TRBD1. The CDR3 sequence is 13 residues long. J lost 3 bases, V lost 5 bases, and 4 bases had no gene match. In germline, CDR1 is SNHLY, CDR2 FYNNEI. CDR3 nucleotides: TGTGCCAGCAGTCGGACAGGCCTCTACGAGCAGTACTTC. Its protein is CASSRTGLYEQYF.

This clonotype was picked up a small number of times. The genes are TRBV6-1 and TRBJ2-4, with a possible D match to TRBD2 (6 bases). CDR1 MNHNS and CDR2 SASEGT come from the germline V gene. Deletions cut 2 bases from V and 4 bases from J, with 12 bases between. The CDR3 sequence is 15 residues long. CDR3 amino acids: CASSEPRDWKNIQYF. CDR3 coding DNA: TGTGCCAGCAGTGAACCGCGGGACTGGAAAAACATTCAGTACTTC.

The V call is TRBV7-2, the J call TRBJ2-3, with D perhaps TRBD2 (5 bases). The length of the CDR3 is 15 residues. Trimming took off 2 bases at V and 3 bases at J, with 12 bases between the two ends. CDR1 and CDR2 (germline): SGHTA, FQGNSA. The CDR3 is CASSLSVSGTDTQYF. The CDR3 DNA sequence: TGTGCCAGCAGCTTATCGGTTTCGGGAACAGATACGCAGTATTTT.

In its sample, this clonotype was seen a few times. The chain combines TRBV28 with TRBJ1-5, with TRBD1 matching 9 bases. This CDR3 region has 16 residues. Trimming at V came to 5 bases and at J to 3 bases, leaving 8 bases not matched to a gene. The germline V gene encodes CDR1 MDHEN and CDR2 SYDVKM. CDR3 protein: CASSGPGQGVNQPQHF. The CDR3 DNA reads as TGTGCCAGCAGTGGACCGGGACAGGGCGTCAATCAGCCCCAGCATTTT.

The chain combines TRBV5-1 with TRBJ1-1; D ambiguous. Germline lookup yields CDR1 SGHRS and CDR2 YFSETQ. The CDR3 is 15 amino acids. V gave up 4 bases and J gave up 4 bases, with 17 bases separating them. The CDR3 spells CASSPSRFIGTEAFF. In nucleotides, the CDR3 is TGCGCCAGCAGCCCGTCTAGATTTATTGGCACTGAAGCTTTCTTT.

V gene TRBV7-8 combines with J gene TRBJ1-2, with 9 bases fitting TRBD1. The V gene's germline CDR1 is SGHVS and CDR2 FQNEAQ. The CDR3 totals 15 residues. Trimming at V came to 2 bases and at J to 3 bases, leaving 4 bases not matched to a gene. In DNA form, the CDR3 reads TGTGCCAGCAGCTTAACAGGGGGCGACCACTATGGCTACACCTTC. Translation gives CASSLTGGDHYGYTF.

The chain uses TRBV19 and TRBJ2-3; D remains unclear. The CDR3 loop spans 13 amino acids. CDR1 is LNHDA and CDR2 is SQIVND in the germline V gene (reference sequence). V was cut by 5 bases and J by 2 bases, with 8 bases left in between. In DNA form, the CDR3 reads TGTGCCAGTAGTCCGGGTCACACAGATACGCAGTATTTT. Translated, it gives CASSPGHTDTQYF.

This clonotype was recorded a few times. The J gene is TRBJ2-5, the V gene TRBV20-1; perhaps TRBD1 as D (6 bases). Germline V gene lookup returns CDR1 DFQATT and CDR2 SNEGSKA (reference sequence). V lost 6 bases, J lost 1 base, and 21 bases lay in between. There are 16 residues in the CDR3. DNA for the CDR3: TGCAGTGCAAGGATGCTCCGGGACAAGGTCCAAGAGACCCAGTACTTC. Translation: CSARMLRDKVQETQYF.

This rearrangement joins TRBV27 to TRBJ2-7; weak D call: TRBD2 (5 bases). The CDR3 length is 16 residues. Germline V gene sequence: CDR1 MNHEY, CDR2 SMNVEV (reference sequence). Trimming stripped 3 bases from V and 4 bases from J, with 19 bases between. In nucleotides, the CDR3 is TGTGCCAGCAGTTTTTCCTTTGGCGGGCGATTTTACGAGCAGTACTTC. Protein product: CASSFSFGGRFYEQYF.

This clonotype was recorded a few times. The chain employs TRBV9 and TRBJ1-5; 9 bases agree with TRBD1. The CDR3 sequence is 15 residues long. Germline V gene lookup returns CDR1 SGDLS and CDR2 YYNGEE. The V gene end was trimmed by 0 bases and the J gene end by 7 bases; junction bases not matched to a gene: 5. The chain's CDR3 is CASSVGGGQGQPQHF. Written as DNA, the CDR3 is TGTGCCAGCAGCGTAGGTGGGGGACAGGGCCAGCCCCAGCATTTT.